This TCR beta chain was sequenced in a study of identical twins. TCRdb independently ran MiXCR on the 5' RACE reads; one entry per CDR3 protein. The sample has 540,000 or so distinct CDR3 sequences; approximately 20% are singletons. Each donor (without exception) was a healthy Caucasian. Separately, the same data were catalogued under a study of yellow fever vaccine responses in identical twins.

The sequence came from a woman between 18 and 30 years old in good health. The sequencing sample was made of CD4+ T cells sorted from blood.

The CDR3 nucleotides read TGCAGTGCCACTACCGGGACTAGCTTCACAGATACGCAGTATTTT. Residues: CSATTGTSFTDTQYF. This chain uses TRBV20-1 with TRBJ2-3, with 9 bases identical to TRBD2. Trimming removed 6 bases from V and 2 bases from J; junction bases left unmatched: 9. The CDR3 totals 15 residues. Germline V lookup: CDR1 DFQATT, CDR2 SNEGSKA (reference sequence).